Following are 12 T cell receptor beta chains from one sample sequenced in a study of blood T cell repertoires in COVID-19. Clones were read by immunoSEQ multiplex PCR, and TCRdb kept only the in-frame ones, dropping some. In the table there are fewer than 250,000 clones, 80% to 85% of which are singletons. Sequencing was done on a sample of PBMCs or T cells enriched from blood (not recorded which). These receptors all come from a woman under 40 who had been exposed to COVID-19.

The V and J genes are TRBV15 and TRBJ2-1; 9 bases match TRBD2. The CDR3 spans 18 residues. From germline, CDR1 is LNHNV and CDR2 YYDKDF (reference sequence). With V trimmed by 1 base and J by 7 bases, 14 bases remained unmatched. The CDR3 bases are TGTGCCACCAGCAGAGTGGGGAGGGGGCTAGCGGGGTTAAATGAGCAGTTCTTC. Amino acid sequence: CATSRVGRGLAGLNEQFF.

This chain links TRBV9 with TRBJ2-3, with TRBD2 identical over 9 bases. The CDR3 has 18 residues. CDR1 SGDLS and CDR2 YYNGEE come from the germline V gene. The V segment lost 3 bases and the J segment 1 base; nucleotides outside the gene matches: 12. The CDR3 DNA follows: TGTGCCAGCAGCGCTCGAGGCGGGGGGGCCTCGGGCACAGATACGCAGTATTTT. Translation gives CASSARGGGASGTDTQYF.

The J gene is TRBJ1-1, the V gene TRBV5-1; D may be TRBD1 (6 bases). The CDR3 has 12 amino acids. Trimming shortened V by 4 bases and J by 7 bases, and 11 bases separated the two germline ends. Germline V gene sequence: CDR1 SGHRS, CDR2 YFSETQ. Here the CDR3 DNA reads TGCGCCAGCAGCCCGGACAGCGGTGAAGCTTTCTTT. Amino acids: CASSPDSGEAFF.

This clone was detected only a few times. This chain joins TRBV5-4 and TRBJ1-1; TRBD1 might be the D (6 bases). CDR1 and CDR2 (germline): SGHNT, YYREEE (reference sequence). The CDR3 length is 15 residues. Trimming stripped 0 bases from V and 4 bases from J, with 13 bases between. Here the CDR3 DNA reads TGTGCCAGCAGCTTGGCCGGGGGGCGGGGCACTGAAGCTTTCTTT. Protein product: CASSLAGGRGTEAFF.

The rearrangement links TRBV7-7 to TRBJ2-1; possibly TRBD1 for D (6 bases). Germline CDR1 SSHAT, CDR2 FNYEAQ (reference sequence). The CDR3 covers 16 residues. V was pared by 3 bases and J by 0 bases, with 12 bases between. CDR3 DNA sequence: TGTGCCAGCAGCTTGGCAGGGGTAAGCTCCTACAATGAGCAGTTCTTC. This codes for CASSLAGVSSYNEQFF.

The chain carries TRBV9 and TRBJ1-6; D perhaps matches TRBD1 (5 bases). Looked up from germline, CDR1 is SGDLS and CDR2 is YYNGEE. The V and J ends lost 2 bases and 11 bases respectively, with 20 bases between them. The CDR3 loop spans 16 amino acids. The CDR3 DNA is TGTGCCAGCAGCGTGATGGGGTCGGGGGGTGACCCACCCCTCCACTTT. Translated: CASSVMGSGGDPPLHF.

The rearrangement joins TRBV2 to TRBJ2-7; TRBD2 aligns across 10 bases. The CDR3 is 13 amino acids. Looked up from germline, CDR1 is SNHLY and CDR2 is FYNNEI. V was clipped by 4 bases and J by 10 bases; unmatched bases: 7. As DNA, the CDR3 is TGTGCCAGCAGTGTACTAGCGGGGCGCCAACAGTACTTC. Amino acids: CASSVLAGRQQYF. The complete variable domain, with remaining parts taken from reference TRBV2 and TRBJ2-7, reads EPEVTQTPSHQVTQMGQEVILRCVPISNHLYFYWYRQILGQKVEFLVSFYNNEISEKSEIFDDQFSVERPDGSNFTLKIRSTKLEDSAMYFCASSVLAGRQQYFGPGTRLTVT.

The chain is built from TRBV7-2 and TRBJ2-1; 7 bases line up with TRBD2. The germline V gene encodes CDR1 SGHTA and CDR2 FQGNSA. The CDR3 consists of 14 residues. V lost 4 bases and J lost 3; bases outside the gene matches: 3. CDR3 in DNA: TGTGCCAGCAGCTCCGGGACTAACTACAATGAGCAGTTCTTC. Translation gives CASSSGTNYNEQFF. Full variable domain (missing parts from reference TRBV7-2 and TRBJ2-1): GAGVSQSPSNKVTEKGKDVELRCDPISGHTALYWYRQSLGQGLEFLIYFQGNSAPDKSGLPSDRFSAERTGGSVSTLTIQRTQQEDSAVYLCASSSGTNYNEQFFGPGTRLTVL.

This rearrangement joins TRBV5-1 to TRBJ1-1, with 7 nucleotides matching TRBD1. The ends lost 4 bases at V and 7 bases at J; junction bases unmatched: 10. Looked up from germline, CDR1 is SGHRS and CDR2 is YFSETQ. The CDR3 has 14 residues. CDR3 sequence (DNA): TGCGCCAGCAGCGTTCAAGGGGGCGTGGGTGAAGCTTTCTTT. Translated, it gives CASSVQGGVGEAFF.

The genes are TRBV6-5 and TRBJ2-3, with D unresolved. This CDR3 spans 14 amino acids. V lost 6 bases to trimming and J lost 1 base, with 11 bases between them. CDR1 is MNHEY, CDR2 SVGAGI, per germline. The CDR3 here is CASSRQLGTDTQYF. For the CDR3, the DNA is TGTGCCAGCAGCCGCCAACTGGGCACAGATACGCAGTATTTT.

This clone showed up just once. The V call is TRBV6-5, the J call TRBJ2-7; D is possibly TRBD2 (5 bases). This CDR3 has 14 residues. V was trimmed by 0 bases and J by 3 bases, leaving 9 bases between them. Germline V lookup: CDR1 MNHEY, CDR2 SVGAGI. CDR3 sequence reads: CASSYSAGRYEQYF. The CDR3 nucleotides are TGTGCCAGCAGTTACTCGGCGGGTCGCTACGAGCAGTACTTC.

The CDR3 protein is CASSPLGSWDRLLYEQYF. The CDR3 coding sequence is TGTGCCAGCAGCCCCCTTGGGTCCTGGGACAGGCTTCTCTACGAGCAGTACTTC. The chain couples TRBV27 to TRBJ2-7; 8 bases fit TRBD1. Germline V gene lookup returns CDR1 MNHEY and CDR2 SMNVEV (reference sequence). The V gene end was trimmed by 6 bases and the J gene end by 3 bases; junction bases not matched to a gene: 19. The CDR3 loop spans 18 amino acids.